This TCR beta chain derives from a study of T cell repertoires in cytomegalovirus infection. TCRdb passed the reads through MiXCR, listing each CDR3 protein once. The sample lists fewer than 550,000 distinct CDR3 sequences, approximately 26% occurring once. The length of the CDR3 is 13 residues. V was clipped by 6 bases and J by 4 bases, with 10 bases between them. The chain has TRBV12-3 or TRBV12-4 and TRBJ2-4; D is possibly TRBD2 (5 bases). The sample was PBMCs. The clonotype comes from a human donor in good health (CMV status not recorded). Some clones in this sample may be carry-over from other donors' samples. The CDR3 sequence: CASSTGVKNIQYF. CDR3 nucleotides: TGTGCCAGCAGCACCGGGGTGAAAAACATTCAGTACTTC.